The text below deals with one T cell receptor beta chain. What it binds is not known. From germline, CDR1 is MDHEN and CDR2 SYDVKM. The ends were cut back, 2 bases at V and 1 base at J, with 13 bases in the middle. CDR3 length equals 16 residues. The data are from a study of cytomegalovirus exposure and HLA in healthy donors. Notes on the study in general: What a later analysis showed was that several of the most significant clusters appeared linked to common viral pathogens.

The primer mix had 60 Vbeta and 13 Jbeta primers. TCRdb keeps only in-frame clones here, not all; method: immunoSEQ multiplex PCR. The repertoire has some 190,000 clones, roughly four fifths of them found once; the top ten carry about 3%. The material sequenced was PBMCs. The origin of this receptor is a woman between 25 and 40 years old in good health and CMV-seropositive. V gene TRBV28 combines with J gene TRBJ2-3; a weak D match, TRBD2 (6 bases). The CDR3 bases are TGTGCCAGCAGTTTAGGAGGGGCTAGCGGCACAGATACGCAGTATTTT. The encoded protein is CASSLGGASGTDTQYF. Variable domain in full (rest from reference TRBV28 and TRBJ2-3): DVKVTQSSRYLVKRTGEKVFLECVQDMDHENMFWYRQDPGLGLRLIYFSYDVKMKEKGDIPEGYSVSREKKERFSLILESASTNQTSMYLCASSLGGASGTDTQYFGPGTRLTVL.